This T cell receptor (beta chain) was identified during a study of T-cell reconstitution after alpha-beta-depleted transplantation in children. Unique molecular identifiers featured in how the TCRbeta library was prepared. TCRdb re-called the PCR reads through MiXCR, storing one row per CDR3 protein. The profile covers 450,000 to 600,000 distinct CDR3 sequences, with 30% to 35% appearing a single time and around 2.5% taken by the ten largest. Looked up from germline, CDR1 is KGHSH and CDR2 is LQKENI. With V trimmed by 2 bases and J by 1 base, 4 bases remained unmatched. CDR3 size: 15 residues. This sequence originates from a human donor who donated a stem cell graft to a child with aplastic anemia. Sequencing used PBMCs from the stem cell graft donor, obtained from the stem cell graft. J is TRBJ1-1 and V is TRBV18, with TRBD1 identical over 7 bases. The CDR3 DNA is TGTGCCAGCTCACCAGCAGGACAGGCGAACACTGAAGCTTTCTTT. Amino acid sequence: CASSPAGQANTEAFF.